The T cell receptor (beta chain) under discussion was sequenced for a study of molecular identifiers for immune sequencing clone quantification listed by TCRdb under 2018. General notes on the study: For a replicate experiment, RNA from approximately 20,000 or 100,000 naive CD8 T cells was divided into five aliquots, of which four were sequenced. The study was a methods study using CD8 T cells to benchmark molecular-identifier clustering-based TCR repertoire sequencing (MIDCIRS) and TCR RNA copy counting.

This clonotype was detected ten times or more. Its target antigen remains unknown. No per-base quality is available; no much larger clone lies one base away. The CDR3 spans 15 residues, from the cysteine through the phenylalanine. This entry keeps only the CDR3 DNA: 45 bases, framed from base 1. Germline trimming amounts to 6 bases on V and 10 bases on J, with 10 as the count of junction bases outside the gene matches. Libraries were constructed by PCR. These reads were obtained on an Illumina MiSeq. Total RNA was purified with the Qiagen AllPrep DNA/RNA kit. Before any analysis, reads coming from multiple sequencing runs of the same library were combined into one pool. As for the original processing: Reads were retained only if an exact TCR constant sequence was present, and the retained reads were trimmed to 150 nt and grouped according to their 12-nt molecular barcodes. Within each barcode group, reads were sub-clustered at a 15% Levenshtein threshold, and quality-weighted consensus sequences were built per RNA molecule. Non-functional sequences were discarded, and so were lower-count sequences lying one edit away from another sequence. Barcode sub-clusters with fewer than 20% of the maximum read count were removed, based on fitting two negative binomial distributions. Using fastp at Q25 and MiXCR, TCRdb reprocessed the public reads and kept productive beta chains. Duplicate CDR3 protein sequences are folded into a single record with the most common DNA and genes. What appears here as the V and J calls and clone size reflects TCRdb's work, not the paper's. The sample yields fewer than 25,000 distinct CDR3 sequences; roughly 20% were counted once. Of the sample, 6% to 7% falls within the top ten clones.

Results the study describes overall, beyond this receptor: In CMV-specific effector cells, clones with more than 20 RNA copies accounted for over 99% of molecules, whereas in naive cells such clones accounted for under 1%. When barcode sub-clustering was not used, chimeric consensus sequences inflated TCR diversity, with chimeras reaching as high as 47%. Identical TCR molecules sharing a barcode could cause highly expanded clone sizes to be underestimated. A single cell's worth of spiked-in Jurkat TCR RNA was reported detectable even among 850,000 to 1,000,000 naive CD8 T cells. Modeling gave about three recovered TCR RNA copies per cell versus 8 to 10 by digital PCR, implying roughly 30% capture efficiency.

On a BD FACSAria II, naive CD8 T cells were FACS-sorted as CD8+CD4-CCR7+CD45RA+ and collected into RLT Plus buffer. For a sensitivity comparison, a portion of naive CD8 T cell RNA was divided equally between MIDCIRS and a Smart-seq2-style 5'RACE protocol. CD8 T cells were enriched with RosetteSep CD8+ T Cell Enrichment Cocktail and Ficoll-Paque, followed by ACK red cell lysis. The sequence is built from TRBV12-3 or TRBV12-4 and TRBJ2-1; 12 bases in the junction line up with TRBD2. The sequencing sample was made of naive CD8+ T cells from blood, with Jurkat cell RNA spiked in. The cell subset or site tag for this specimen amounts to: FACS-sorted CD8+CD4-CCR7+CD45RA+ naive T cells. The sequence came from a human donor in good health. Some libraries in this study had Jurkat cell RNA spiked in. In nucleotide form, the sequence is TGTGCCAGCAGCTCTAGCGGGAGGGCCTTCGGGGAGCAGTTCTTC. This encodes CASSSSGRAFGEQFF.